This T cell receptor beta chain originates from a study of T cell repertoires in cytomegalovirus infection. Overall study: Public TCR beta signatures provided an indication of both CMV infection and a matching HLA type.

MiXCR, applied by TCRdb to the reads, yields one record per CDR3 protein. The sample records about 530,000 distinct CDR3 sequences, around 27% being singletons. Study-wide results and caveats: Predominance within the ex vivo response was attributable to HLA-C-restricted CMV-specific TCR beta clonotypes. Individuals carrying CMV plus the relevant HLA were identified by cumulative frequency of public TCR beta families.

This clonotype was counted a few times. Its antigen is undetermined. This CDR3 region has 16 residues. Germline loops: CDR1 LNHDA, CDR2 SQIVND (reference sequence). The V and J ends lost 3 bases and 0 bases, in that order; junction bases with no gene match: 2. The chain has TRBV19 and TRBJ2-3; 11 bases fit TRBD2. The TCR was taken from a human donor in good health (CMV status not recorded). Some clones in this sample may be carry-over from other donors' samples. The specimen was PBMCs. The CDR3 DNA sequence: TGTGCCAGTAGTATCCTAGCGGGAGGAAGCACAGATACGCAGTATTTT. Its translation is CASSILAGGSTDTQYF.